This TCR beta chain is drawn from a study of Ad26.COV2.S vaccination and SARS-CoV-2 variants. Study at large: Recipients of Ad26.COV2.S got it intramuscularly, once or twice 56 days apart.

Whole-study results and caveats: Spike-specific TCR breadth in vaccine recipients exceeded that seen in placebo recipients. The TCR breadth and depth analyses may have produced an underestimate of total T cell responses.

Trimming shortened V by 4 bases and J by 4 bases, and 16 bases separated the two germline ends. Germline CDR1 MNHEY, CDR2 SMNVEV (reference sequence). The CDR3 runs to 15 residues. On this clone itself: Antigen unknown.

Treatment: approximately 18 received Ad26.COV2.S at low or high dose, single or two shots; 5 received placebo; per-sample allocation not given. Day 63 following the first vaccine or placebo injection was when the samples were taken. Sequenced by immunoSEQ multiplex PCR; TCRdb stores in-frame clones only, minus some. The sample comprises around 250,000 clones, around 88% of which are singletons, and roughly 3% rests with the top ten. The TCR sequence derives from a person aged 18-60 years who received the Ad26.COV2.S COVID-19 vaccine or a placebo. The sample here was peripheral blood, taken in a trial of Ad26.COV2.S vaccine versus placebo. V usage is TRBV27 and J usage is TRBJ1-2; D gene unclear. The CDR3 DNA is TGTGCCAGCAGTTCCGACACATTGGGGATCTATGGCTACACCTTC. Protein product: CASSSDTLGIYGYTF.